This record concerns one TCR beta chain sequence. What it binds is not known. This sample was included in a study of response to subunit inactivated influenza vaccine. In germline, CDR1 is MNHEY, CDR2 SVGEGT. Trimming took 6 bases from V and 3 from J; bases not matched to a gene: 17. This CDR3 is 18 amino acids long. TCRdb recomputed calls from the RT-PCR reads with MiXCR, one row per CDR3 protein. The sample has about 480,000 distinct CDR3 sequences, roughly 9.8% seen once; the top ten hold less than 15%. Study-level results: New T cells are recruited in small numbers by each seasonal influenza vaccination, according to the authors' suggestion.

The sequence derives from a man aged 50 to 59 who received an inactivated influenza vaccine. This chain joins TRBV6-2 or TRBV6-3 and TRBJ2-1; TRBD2 matches 7 bases. The material sequenced was PBMCs from blood, taken roughly 47 days after vaccination. CDR3 sequence: CASSRPSFAGVLYNEQFF. In DNA, the CDR3 is TGTGCCAGCAGCCGACCTTCCTTTGCGGGGGTCCTCTACAATGAGCAGTTCTTC.